These 16 T cell receptor beta chains came from one sample sequenced in a study of beta chain features in type 1 diabetes. For these TCRs, the target antigens are not known. Of the isolated RNA, all was reverse transcribed, and so the sequenced material was expressed TCRB transcripts. Measured with immunoSEQ multiplex PCR; TCRdb has only the in-frame clones, and not every one. The repertoire holds about 280,000 clones, with over 14% as singletons. Study outcomes and limitations: TCRB CDR3 length was moderately but significantly reduced in all four CD4+ subsets of Type 1 diabetes patients.

The sequenced material came from naive CD4+ T cells from blood. These receptors were collected from a man younger than 30 with type 1 diabetes.

The chain carries TRBV15 and TRBJ1-6; perhaps TRBD1 as D (6 bases). CDR3 length: 14 amino acids. V dropped 3 bases and J dropped 7 bases, with 10 bases sitting between them. Per the germline V gene, CDR1 is LNHNV and CDR2 is YYDKDF (reference sequence). The CDR3 DNA reads as TGTGCCACCAGCAGGGACAGAAGGAATTCACCCCTCCACTTT. As protein: CATSRDRRNSPLHF.

The sample holds a few counts of this clone. J is TRBJ1-2 and V is TRBV29-1, with TRBD1 matching over 10 bases. The CDR3 is made up of 12 amino acids. The germline V gene encodes CDR1 SQVTM and CDR2 ANQGSEA. Unmatched junction bases numbered 5, after V lost 0 bases and J lost 13 bases. The CDR3 coding sequence is TGCAGCGTTGAAGATCTGGGACAGGGGTCCACCTTC. This sequence encodes CSVEDLGQGSTF. The full variable domain, completed using reference TRBV29-1 and TRBJ1-2, is SAVISQKPSRDICQRGTSLTIQCQVDSQVTMMFWYRQQPGQSLTLIATANQGSEATYESGFVIDKFPISRPNLTFSTLTVSNMSPEDSSIYLCSVEDLGQGSTFGSGTRLTVV.

This chain links TRBV19 with TRBJ2-4, with TRBD1 matching 8 bases. Trimming removed 3 bases from V and 7 bases from J; junction bases left unmatched: 5. The CDR3 loop spans 14 amino acids. The germline gives CDR1 LNHDA, CDR2 SQIVND (reference sequence). In DNA form, the CDR3 reads TGTGCCAGTAGTATCGGACAGGGTAGGAACATTCAGTACTTC. Translated, it gives CASSIGQGRNIQYF.

The chain combines TRBV4-3 with TRBJ1-3; D is uncertain. Per the germline V gene, CDR1 is LGHNA and CDR2 is YSLEER. Trimming pared 4 bases from V and 0 bases from J, leaving 13 bases between. This CDR3 contains 16 residues. The CDR3 sequence: CASSRARQVSGNTIYF. The DNA of the CDR3 is TGCGCCAGCAGCCGAGCCCGCCAAGTCTCTGGAAACACCATATATTTT.

This chain links TRBV9 with TRBJ2-7; 7 bases fit TRBD1. The CDR3 covers 13 residues. The V segment lost 6 bases and the J segment 9 bases; nucleotides outside the gene matches: 12. Germline CDR1 SGDLS, CDR2 YYNGEE. Here the CDR3 reads CASTPRSQGVQYF. As DNA, the CDR3 is TGTGCCAGCACCCCCCGATCCCAGGGGGTGCAGTACTTC. Using reference TRBV9 and TRBJ2-7 for the parts outside the CDR3, the full variable domain is DSGVTQTPKHLITATGQRVTLRCSPRSGDLSVYWYQQSLDQGLQFLIQYYNGEERAKGNILERFSAQQFPDLHSELNLSSLELGDSALYFCASTPRSQGVQYFGPGTRLTVT.

Only a few counts were recorded for this clone. This chain joins TRBV5-1 and TRBJ1-1; tentatively, D is TRBD1 (5 bases). The CDR3 is made up of 16 amino acids. Germline values: CDR1 SGHRS, CDR2 YFSETQ. V lost 4 bases, J lost 1 base, and 17 bases lay in between. The CDR3 coding sequence is TGCGCCAGCAGCACCGCGGGGGGGAAGGGGAACACTGAAGCTTTCTTT. Amino acids: CASSTAGGKGNTEAFF.

The rearrangement uses TRBV28 and TRBJ1-5; the D is unclear. Trimming took 3 bases from V and 7 from J, leaving 10 bases between them. The length of the CDR3 is 13 residues. Germline CDR1 MDHEN, CDR2 SYDVKM. The CDR3 sequence is CASSFSSPQPQHF. Written as DNA, the CDR3 is TGTGCCAGCAGTTTCTCTAGTCCACAGCCCCAGCATTTT.

This clone came up a few times. The chain links TRBV7-2 to TRBJ2-7, with 9 nucleotides matching TRBD1. Unmatched junction bases numbered 5, after V lost 5 bases and J lost 3 bases. CDR1 and CDR2 (germline): SGHTA, FQGNSA. CDR3 size: 14 residues. The CDR3 sequence: CASSGTGHRYEQYF. The CDR3 DNA follows: TGTGCCAGCAGCGGGACAGGGCATCGCTACGAGCAGTACTTC.

The chain uses TRBV7-9 and TRBJ2-7; TRBD1 is a possible D gene (6 bases). V dropped 2 bases and J dropped 4 bases, with 9 bases sitting between them. The length of the CDR3 is 13 residues. Germline V gene sequence: CDR1 SEHNR, CDR2 FQNEAQ (reference sequence). CDR3 sequence (DNA): TGTGCCAGCAGCTTAAGGACAGCTTACGAGCAGTACTTC. This codes for CASSLRTAYEQYF.

This clone was observed a handful of times. The chain joins TRBV28 to TRBJ2-7, with 15 bases that match TRBD2. The CDR3 totals 16 residues. V trimming: 8 bases; J trimming: 5 bases; junction bases outside the gene matches: 10. Germline assignment: CDR1 MDHEN and CDR2 SYDVKM. CDR3 in DNA: TGTGCCAGCGGAGTCGGACTAGCGGGAGGGTTGGACGAGCAGTACTTC. Protein: CASGVGLAGGLDEQYF.

This clone was seen only a few times. This chain links TRBV10-3 with TRBJ2-1; TRBD2 aligns across 8 bases. There are 17 residues in the CDR3. V shed 1 base and J 9 bases; nucleotides not matched to a gene: 14. In germline, CDR1 is ENHRY, CDR2 SYGVKD. The chain's CDR3 is CAISELSGGSGGSEQFF. The CDR3, as DNA: TGTGCCATCAGTGAGTTGAGCGGGGGCTCCGGCGGGAGTGAGCAGTTCTTC.

This clone occurred a few times. The chain couples TRBV7-9 to TRBJ1-2, with D possibly being TRBD1 (6 bases). Germline V gene lookup returns CDR1 SEHNR and CDR2 FQNEAQ (reference sequence). V gave up 3 bases and J gave up 3 bases, with 8 bases separating them. This CDR3 contains 13 residues. The CDR3 spells CASSFNRDYGYTF. CDR3 nucleotide sequence: TGTGCCAGCAGCTTCAACAGGGACTATGGCTACACCTTC. Complete variable domain (other parts from reference TRBV7-9 and TRBJ1-2): DTGVSQNPRHKITKRGQNVTFRCDPISEHNRLYWYRQTLGQGPEFLTYFQNEAQLEKSRLLSDRFSAERPKGSFSTLEIQRTEQGDSAMYLCASSFNRDYGYTFGSGTRLTVV.

CDR3 protein: CASSYRTSGYNEQFF. CDR3 DNA sequence: TGCGCCAGCAGTTACCGGACTAGCGGATACAATGAGCAGTTCTTC. The chain is built from TRBV23-1 and TRBJ2-1, with 10 bases lining up with TRBD2. TRBV23-1 is annotated as an ORF whose role is uncertain. The ends lost 5 bases at V and 4 bases at J; junction bases unmatched: 5. The CDR3 consists of 15 residues.

This chain joins TRBV5-1 and TRBJ1-1; 8 nucleotides line up with TRBD1. The CDR3 has 11 amino acids. V was pared by 4 bases and J by 8 bases, with 1 base of the junction left unmatched. Germline assignment: CDR1 SGHRS and CDR2 YFSETQ. The CDR3 DNA sequence: TGCGCCAGCAGCCGACAGGGGGAAGCTTTCTTT. As protein: CASSRQGEAFF.

This clone has a handful of counts. The V and J genes are TRBV29-1 and TRBJ2-3; 9 bases align to TRBD2. Germline CDR1 and CDR2: SQVTM and ANQGSEA. Losses at the gene ends were 4 bases for V and 3 bases for J; bases not matched to a gene: 5. This CDR3 is 14 amino acids long. CDR3 in DNA: TGCAGCGTTGTGGAGCGGGGGGTTACAGATACGCAGTATTTT. Protein sequence: CSVVERGVTDTQYF.

This rearrangement joins TRBV27 to TRBJ2-3; TRBD2 agrees at 8 bases. The CDR3 length is 15 residues. V shed 5 bases and J 6 bases; nucleotides not matched to a gene: 10. Germline V gene lookup returns CDR1 MNHEY and CDR2 SMNVEV (reference sequence). CDR3 region: CASSPRGGGADTQYF. The CDR3 DNA is TGTGCCAGCAGTCCCCGGGGGGGTGGGGCTGATACGCAGTATTTT.